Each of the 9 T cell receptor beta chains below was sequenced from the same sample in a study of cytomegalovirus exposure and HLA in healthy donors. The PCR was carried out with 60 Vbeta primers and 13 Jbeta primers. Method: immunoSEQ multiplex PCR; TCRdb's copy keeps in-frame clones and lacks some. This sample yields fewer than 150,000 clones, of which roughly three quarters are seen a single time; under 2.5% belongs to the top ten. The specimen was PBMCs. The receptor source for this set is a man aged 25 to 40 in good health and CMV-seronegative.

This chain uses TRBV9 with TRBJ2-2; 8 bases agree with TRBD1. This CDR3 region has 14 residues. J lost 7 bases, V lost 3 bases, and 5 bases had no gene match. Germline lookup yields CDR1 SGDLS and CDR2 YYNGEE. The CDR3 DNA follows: TGTGCCAGCAGCGGGACAGGGCTAGGCGGGGAGCTGTTTTTT. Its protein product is CASSGTGLGGELFF.

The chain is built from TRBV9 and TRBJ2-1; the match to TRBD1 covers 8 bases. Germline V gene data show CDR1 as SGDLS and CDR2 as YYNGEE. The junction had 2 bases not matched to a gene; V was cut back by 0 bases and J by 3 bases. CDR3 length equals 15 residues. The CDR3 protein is CASSVAGQDYNEQFF. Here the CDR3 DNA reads TGTGCCAGCAGCGTAGCGGGACAGGACTACAATGAGCAGTTCTTC.

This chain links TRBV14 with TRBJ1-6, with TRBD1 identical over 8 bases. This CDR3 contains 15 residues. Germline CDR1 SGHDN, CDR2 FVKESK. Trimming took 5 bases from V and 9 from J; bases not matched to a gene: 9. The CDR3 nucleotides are TGTGCCAGCAGCACCCGGACAGGGTACAGTTCACCCCTCCACTTT. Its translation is CASSTRTGYSSPLHF. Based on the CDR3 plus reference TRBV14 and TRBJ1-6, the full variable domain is EAGVTQFPSHSVIEKGQTVTLRCDPISGHDNLYWYRRVMGKEIKFLLHFVKESKQDESGMPNNRFLAERTGGTYSTLKVQPAELEDSGVYFCASSTRTGYSSPLHFGNGTRLTVT.

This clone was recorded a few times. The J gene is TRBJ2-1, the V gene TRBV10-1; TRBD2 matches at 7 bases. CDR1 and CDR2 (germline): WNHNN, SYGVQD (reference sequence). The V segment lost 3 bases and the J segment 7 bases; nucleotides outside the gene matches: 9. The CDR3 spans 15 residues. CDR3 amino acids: CASSDPSGKGNEQFF. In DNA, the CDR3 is TGCGCCAGCAGTGACCCCAGCGGGAAGGGGAATGAGCAGTTCTTC.

The CDR3 DNA is TGTGCCACCAGCGCGGACAGGTACTATGGCTACACCTTC. It specifies CATSADRYYGYTF. The chain carries TRBV15 and TRBJ1-2, with 7 bases that match TRBD1. The CDR3 is made up of 13 amino acids. Germline V gene data show CDR1 as LNHNV and CDR2 as YYDKDF (reference sequence). The V and J ends lost 5 bases and 3 bases, in that order; junction bases with no gene match: 3.

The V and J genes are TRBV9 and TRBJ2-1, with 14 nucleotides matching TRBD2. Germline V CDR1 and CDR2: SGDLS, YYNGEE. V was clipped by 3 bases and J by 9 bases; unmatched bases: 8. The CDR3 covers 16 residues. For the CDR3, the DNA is TGTGCCAGCAGCGCGCGGACTAGCGGGAGGCACGGTGAGCAGTTCTTC. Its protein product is CASSARTSGRHGEQFF.

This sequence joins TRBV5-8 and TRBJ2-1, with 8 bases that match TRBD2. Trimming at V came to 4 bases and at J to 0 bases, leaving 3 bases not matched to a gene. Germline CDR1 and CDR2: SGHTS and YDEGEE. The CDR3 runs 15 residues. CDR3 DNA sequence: TGTGCCAGCAGCCGGGGGGGGAGCTCCTACAATGAGCAGTTCTTC. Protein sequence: CASSRGGSSYNEQFF.

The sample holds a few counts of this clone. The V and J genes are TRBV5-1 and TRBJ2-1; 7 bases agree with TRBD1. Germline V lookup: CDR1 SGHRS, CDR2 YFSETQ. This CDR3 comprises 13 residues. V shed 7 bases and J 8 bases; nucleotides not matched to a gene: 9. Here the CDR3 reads CASSEQGLDEQFF. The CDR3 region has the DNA TGCGCCAGCTCTGAACAGGGGTTGGATGAGCAGTTCTTC.

The CDR3 sequence: CASSQRQGSYGYTF. CDR3 bases: TGCGCCAGCAGCCAGAGACAGGGCAGCTATGGCTACACCTTC. V usage is TRBV4-1 and J usage is TRBJ1-2; 7 bases line up with TRBD1. This CDR3 comprises 14 residues. V lost 3 bases, J lost 4 bases, and 5 bases stayed unmatched. Germline values: CDR1 MGHRA, CDR2 YSYEKL.